Described below is a single TCR beta chain sequence and its context. A few counts support this clonotype. This clone's antigen is unknown. No much larger clone exists at a distance of one base, and base qualities are not known. Instrument used: Illumina HiSeq 2500. Quantitative 5'-RACE with molecular barcodes was used to prepare TCR beta libraries. The authors' analysis ran thus. A new computational method, built on a probabilistic model of VDJ rearrangement, was used to identify disease-linked TCR variants. The public reads were reprocessed in TCRdb via fastp at Q25 and MiXCR, keeping in-frame beta chains. Each record represents a unique CDR3 protein, reported with the most common genes and DNA among its rows. The V and J calls and clone size come from TCRdb's table, not from the authors' own analysis. This sample holds hundreds of thousands of distinct CDR3 sequences; approximately 10% were observed only once. About 0.49% of the sample rests with the top ten.

The sample belongs to a study of CD8 T cells in ankylosing spondylitis (dated by TCRdb to between 2016 and 2019). For context, the study as a whole: To find TCR variants linked to disease, the study profiled T cell receptor beta repertoires in ankylosing spondylitis patients and healthy donors. The full study cohort comprised around 25 ankylosing spondylitis patients and 85 to 120 healthy donors. Peripheral blood was sampled, and synovial fluid was also collected from ankylosing spondylitis patients.

Overall study outcomes, separate from this receptor: Blood from ankylosing spondylitis patients appeared to be characterized by a TCR beta motif composed of under 10 highly homologous amino acid variants. The disease-linked clones showed a CD8+ phenotype and occurred at relatively low frequencies in peripheral blood. The disease-linked clones were reported to be significantly enriched in matched synovial fluid samples from ankylosing spondylitis patients. Some motif variants had previously been reported in the synovial fluid and blood of reactive arthritis patients, which suggests shared mechanisms of disease initiation.

CDR1 and CDR2 are drawn from the germline V gene: SQVTM, ANQGSEA. The CDR3 starts with the cysteine, ends with the phenylalanine, and has 15 residues. Only CDR3 DNA is held: 45 bases, read in frame from base 1. V and J lose 0 bases and 8 bases, and a span of 19 bases separates them. The chain links TRBV29-1 with TRBJ1-2; the D gene remains uncertain. The sequenced sample consisted of blood, either unsorted or a sorted T cell fraction (not recorded which). The clonotype comes from a male donor with ankylosing spondylitis. The DNA is TGCAGCGTTGAAGATATACAGACCCTGGCTTTGGGCTACACCTTC. Translated, it reads CSVEDIQTLALGYTF.